This T cell receptor (beta chain) appears in the sequencing data of a study of blood T cell repertoires in COVID-19. The V and J ends lost 2 bases and 1 base, in that order; junction bases with no gene match: 5. Per germline, CDR1 LNHDA and CDR2 SQIVND (reference sequence). This CDR3 is built from 17 residues. In the source study's methods: Scientists estimated how many nucleated cells there were by amplifying reference gene primers. Some clones are missing from TCRdb's copy, which holds only in-frame ones; the method was immunoSEQ multiplex PCR. V, J and clone size are taken as reported in that table, and D and trimming were inferred from the DNA itself. Altogether just under 80,000 clones are present, about nine tenths being singletons, with the ten largest covering 45%.

This chain links TRBV19 with TRBJ2-5; 12 nucleotides align to TRBD2. Sequenced material: peripheral blood. This receptor was identified in a human donor in a cohort sampled during active COVID-19. CDR3 nucleotides: TGTGCCAGTAGTATATCCGGACTAGCGGGACTCCAAGAGACCCAGTACTTC. Protein sequence: CASSISGLAGLQETQYF. The variable domain in full, completed from reference TRBV19 and TRBJ2-5, reads DGGITQSPKYLFRKEGQNVTLSCEQNLNHDAMYWYRQDPGQGLRLIYYSQIVNDFQKGDIAEGYSVSREKKESFPLTVTSAQKNPTAFYLCASSISGLAGLQETQYFGPGTRLLVL.